These 8 T cell receptor beta chains originate from one sample sequenced in a study of regulatory T cells in long-lasting Graves disease. Arm-PCR of CDR3 regions with iRepertoire HTBI primers generated TCR beta libraries. TCRdb redid the calling of the multiplex PCR reads with MiXCR, one entry per CDR3 protein. The profile shows more than 450,000 distinct CDR3 sequences, around 12% of them singletons. Time point described: newly diagnosed GD, antithyroid drugs for less than 3 months. The authors made the TCR library using RNA they extracted from PBMCs. The same data also contributed to another study, on T cells in Graves' hyperthyroidism and ophthalmopathy.

The input for sequencing was peripheral blood mononuclear cells (PBMCs), taken at new diagnosis, from a patient treated with antithyroid drugs. The receptors shown here come from a woman in her 30s with Graves disease.

This clonotype has a handful of counts. The chain carries TRBV25-1 and TRBJ2-3, with TRBD1 identical over 9 bases. J gave up 3 bases and V 2 bases, and 15 bases lay outside the gene matches. The CDR3 contains 19 residues. Germline CDR1 is MGHDK and CDR2 is SYGVNS. CDR3: CASSEHGTGSWFGTDTQYF. For the CDR3, the DNA is TGTGCCAGCAGTGAACACGGGACAGGGAGTTGGTTTGGGACAGATACGCAGTATTTT.

In its sample, this clonotype was seen many times. The V gene is TRBV19, the J gene TRBJ2-2; 11 bases are a match to TRBD1. This CDR3 region has 15 residues. V gave up 3 bases and J gave up 4 bases; unmatched junction bases: 1. The germline V gene encodes CDR1 LNHDA and CDR2 SQIVND (reference sequence). The chain's CDR3 is CASSIGQGATGELFF. The CDR3 DNA reads as TGTGCCAGTAGTATCGGACAGGGGGCCACCGGGGAGCTGTTTTTT.

This clonotype was counted at least ten times. The V and J genes are TRBV24-1 and TRBJ1-1; TRBD1 matches 7 bases. Germline CDR1 and CDR2: KGHDR and SFDVKD. V lost 1 base, J lost 7 bases, and 2 bases stayed unmatched. The CDR3 spans 13 residues. The CDR3 DNA is TGTGCCACCAGTGATTTTTACAGGGGTGAAGCTTTCTTT. Residues: CATSDFYRGEAFF.

Ten or more counts support this clonotype. The V and J genes are TRBV6-1 and TRBJ2-7, with 7 positions matching TRBD2. In germline, CDR1 is MNHNS, CDR2 SASEGT. This CDR3 contains 12 residues. V dropped 7 bases and J dropped 6; count of bases not matched to a gene: 6. The CDR3 DNA sequence: TGTGCCAGCAATCGGCCGGGAGGCGAGCAGTACTTC. It translates to CASNRPGGEQYF.

There are many counts of this clonotype. V usage is TRBV6-1 and J usage is TRBJ2-1, with D perhaps matching TRBD2 (6 bases). Between the trimmed V and J ends, which lost 5 bases and 9 bases, there was a span of 11 bases. The CDR3 is made up of 12 amino acids. CDR1 and CDR2 (germline): MNHNS, SASEGT. CDR3 amino acids: CASSHRGGEQFF. The CDR3 coding sequence is TGTGCCAGCAGTCATAGGGGAGGTGAGCAGTTCTTC.

This clonotype was counted ten times or more. The chain recombines TRBV5-1 with TRBJ2-2; TRBD1 agrees at 10 bases. Germline lookup yields CDR1 SGHRS and CDR2 YFSETQ. The CDR3 is 16 amino acids. Trimming at V came to 5 bases and at J to 6 bases, leaving 10 bases not matched to a gene. The CDR3 protein is CASRRTGTGVPGELFF. Here the CDR3 DNA reads TGCGCCAGCAGACGTACCGGGACAGGGGTTCCCGGGGAGCTGTTTTTT. Variable domain in full (rest from reference TRBV5-1 and TRBJ2-2): KAGVTQTPRYLIKTRGQQVTLSCSPISGHRSVSWYQQTPGQGLQFLFEYFSETQRNKGNFPGRFSGRQFSNSRSEMNVSTLELGDSALYLCASRRTGTGVPGELFFGEGSRLTVL.

This clonotype appeared many times. This chain uses TRBV27 with TRBJ1-2; TRBD1 matches 7 bases. There are 14 residues in the CDR3. J was trimmed by 4 bases and V by 7 bases; bases with no gene match: 9. Germline CDR1 is MNHEY and CDR2 is SMNVEV (reference sequence). The CDR3: CASKAQGWAYGYTF. CDR3 DNA: TGTGCCAGCAAAGCACAGGGGTGGGCCTATGGCTACACCTTC.

This clonotype has ten or more counts. This chain connects TRBV28 to TRBJ1-1; no reliable D call. Trimming left V 4 bases short and J 3 bases short, with 12 bases between. This CDR3 spans 14 amino acids. Germline loops: CDR1 MDHEN, CDR2 SYDVKM. The CDR3 bases are TGTGCCAGCAGTTATCTTGTCCAGGACACTGAAGCTTTCTTT. Its protein product is CASSYLVQDTEAFF.